Here is one T cell receptor beta chain with its context. What it binds is unknown. Time point specified: pretreatment peripheral blood. Urothelial carcinoma in patients was locally advanced or metastatic. The data were obtained in a study of PD-L1 blockade in urothelial cancer. Overall study: The patients' atezolizumab therapy, 1,200 mg intravenously every 3 weeks, started at some point between 2014 and 2016. Study results and limitations: Durable-benefit patients showed greater tumor-associated blood clone expansion at 3 weeks.

This CDR3 spans 14 amino acids. Germline CDR1 and CDR2: SGDLS and YYNGEE. The germline V and J ends were trimmed by 0 bases and 11 bases, with 17 bases remaining between them. The table came from immunoSEQ multiplex PCR; TCRdb's copy has only in-frame clones and leaves some out. The sample records roughly 100,000 clones, more than 70% being singletons. This chain uses TRBV9 with TRBJ1-1; D is uncertain. Sequenced here: PBMCs, sampled around atezolizumab (anti-PD-L1) treatment. This sequence originates from a woman older than 75 with urothelial cancer. In DNA, the CDR3 is TGTGCCAGCAGCGTAGAGACTTCCCTTGGGGAGGCTTTCTTT. It translates to CASSVETSLGEAFF.